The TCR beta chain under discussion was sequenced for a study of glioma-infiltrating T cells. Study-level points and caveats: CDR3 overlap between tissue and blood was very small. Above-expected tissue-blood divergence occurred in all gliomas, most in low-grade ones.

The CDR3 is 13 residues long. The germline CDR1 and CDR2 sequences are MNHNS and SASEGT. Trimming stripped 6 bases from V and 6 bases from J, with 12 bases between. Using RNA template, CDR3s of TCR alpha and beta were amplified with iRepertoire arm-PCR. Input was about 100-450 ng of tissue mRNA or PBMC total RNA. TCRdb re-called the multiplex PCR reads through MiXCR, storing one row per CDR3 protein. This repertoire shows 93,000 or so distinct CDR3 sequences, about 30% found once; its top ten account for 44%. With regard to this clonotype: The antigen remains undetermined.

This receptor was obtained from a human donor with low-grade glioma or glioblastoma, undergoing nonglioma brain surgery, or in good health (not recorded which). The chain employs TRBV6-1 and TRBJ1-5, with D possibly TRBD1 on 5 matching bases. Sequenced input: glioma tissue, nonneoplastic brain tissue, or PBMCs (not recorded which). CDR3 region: CASRGTTAQPQHF. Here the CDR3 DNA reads TGTGCCAGCAGGGGGACGACGGCTCAGCCCCAGCATTTT.